This T cell receptor beta chain was recovered during a study of Ad26.COV2.S vaccination and SARS-CoV-2 variants. Study-wide context: Donor joined the COV1001 Ad26.COV2.S trial arm.

This clone was seen a single time. What it binds is unknown. The treatment denotes: around 19 received Ad26.COV2.S at low or high dose, single or two shots; a few received placebo; per-sample allocation not given. Sampling occurred on day 63 after the first vaccine or placebo injection. V dropped 3 bases and J dropped 2 bases, with 7 bases sitting between them. This CDR3 spans 13 amino acids. From germline, CDR1 is SGHNT and CDR2 YENEEA. The protocol was immunoSEQ multiplex PCR, while the TCRdb copy is restricted to in-frame clones and leaves out a portion. Here the sample spans 410,000 or so clones, over 80% being singletons. Study-wide results and limits: Reportedly, after vaccination the spike-specific CD8+ and CD4+ T cell responses displayed substantial breadth.

The chain links TRBV11-3 to TRBJ2-5; no clear D. The sequence was obtained from a person aged 18-65 years who received the Ad26.COV2.S COVID-19 vaccine or a placebo. Sequenced material: peripheral blood, taken in a trial of Ad26.COV2.S vaccine versus placebo. CDR3 in amino acids: CASSFSIQETQYF. Written as DNA, the CDR3 is TGTGCCAGCAGCTTCTCGATTCAAGAGACCCAGTACTTC.